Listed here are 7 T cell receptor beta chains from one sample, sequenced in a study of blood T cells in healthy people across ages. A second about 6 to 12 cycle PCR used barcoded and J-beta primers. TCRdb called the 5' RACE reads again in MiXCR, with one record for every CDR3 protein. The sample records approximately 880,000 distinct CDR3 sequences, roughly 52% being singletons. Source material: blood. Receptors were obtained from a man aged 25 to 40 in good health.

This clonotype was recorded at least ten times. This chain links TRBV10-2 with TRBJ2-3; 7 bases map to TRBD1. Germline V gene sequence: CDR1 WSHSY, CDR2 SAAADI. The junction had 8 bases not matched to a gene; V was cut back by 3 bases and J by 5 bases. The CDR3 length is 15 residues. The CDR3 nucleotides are TGCGCCAGCAGTGATGGACAGGCCCGGGGAGATACGCAGTATTTT. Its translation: CASSDGQARGDTQYF.

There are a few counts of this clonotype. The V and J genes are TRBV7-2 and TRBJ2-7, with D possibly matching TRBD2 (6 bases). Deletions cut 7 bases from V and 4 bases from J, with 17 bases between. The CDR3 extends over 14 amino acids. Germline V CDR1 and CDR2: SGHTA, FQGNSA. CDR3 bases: TGTGCCAGCAAAATTTCCCGGGAGAGGTACGAGCAGTACTTC. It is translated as CASKISRERYEQYF.

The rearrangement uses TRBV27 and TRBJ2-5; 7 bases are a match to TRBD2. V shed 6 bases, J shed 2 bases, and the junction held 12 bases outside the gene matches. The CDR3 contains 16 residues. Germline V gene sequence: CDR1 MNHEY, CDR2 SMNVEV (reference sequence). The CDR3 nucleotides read TGTGCCAGCAGGGCAAGGACTAGTAGTTATCAAGAGACCCAGTACTTC. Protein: CASRARTSSYQETQYF.

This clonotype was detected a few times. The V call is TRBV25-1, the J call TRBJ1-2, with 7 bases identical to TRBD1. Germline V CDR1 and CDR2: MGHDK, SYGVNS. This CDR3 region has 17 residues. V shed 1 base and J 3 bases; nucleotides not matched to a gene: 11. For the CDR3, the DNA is TGTGCCAGCAGTGAATCTTCAAGAGGGGGCGCCGACTATGGCTACACCTTC. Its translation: CASSESSRGGADYGYTF.

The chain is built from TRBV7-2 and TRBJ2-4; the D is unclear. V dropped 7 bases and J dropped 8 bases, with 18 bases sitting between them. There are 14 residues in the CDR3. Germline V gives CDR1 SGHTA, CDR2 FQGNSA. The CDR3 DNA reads TGTGCCAGCACCCCCCAACCCTCTGAGTACATTCAGTACTTC. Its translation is CASTPQPSEYIQYF. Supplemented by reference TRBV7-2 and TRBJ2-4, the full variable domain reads GAGVSQSPSNKVTEKGKDVELRCDPISGHTALYWYRQSLGQGLEFLIYFQGNSAPDKSGLPSDRFSAERTGGSVSTLTIQRTQQEDSAVYLCASTPQPSEYIQYFGAGTRLSVL.

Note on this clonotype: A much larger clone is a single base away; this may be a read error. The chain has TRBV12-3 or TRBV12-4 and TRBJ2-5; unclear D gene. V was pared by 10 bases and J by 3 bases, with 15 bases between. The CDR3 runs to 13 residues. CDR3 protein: CANVRDPEETQYF. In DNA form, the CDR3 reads TGTGCCAACGTAAGGGATCCTGAAGAGACCCAGTACTTC.

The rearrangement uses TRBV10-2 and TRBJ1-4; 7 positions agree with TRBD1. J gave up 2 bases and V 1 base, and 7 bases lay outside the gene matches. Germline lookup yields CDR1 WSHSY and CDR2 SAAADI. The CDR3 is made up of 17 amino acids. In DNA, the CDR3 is TGCGCCAGCAGTGAGTTGGCCCTGACAGGGACTAATGAAAAACTGTTTTTT. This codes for CASSELALTGTNEKLFF.